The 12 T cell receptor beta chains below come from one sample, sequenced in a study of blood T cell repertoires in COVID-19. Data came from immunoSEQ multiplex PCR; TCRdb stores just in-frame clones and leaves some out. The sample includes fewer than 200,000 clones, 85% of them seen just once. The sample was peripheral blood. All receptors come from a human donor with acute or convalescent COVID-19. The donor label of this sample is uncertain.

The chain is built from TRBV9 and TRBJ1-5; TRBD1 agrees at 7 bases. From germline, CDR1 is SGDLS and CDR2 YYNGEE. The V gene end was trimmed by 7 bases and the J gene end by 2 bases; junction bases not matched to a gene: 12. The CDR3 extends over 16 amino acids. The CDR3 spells CASAPDREEGNQPQHF. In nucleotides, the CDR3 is TGTGCCAGCGCTCCAGACAGGGAGGAGGGCAATCAGCCCCAGCATTTT.

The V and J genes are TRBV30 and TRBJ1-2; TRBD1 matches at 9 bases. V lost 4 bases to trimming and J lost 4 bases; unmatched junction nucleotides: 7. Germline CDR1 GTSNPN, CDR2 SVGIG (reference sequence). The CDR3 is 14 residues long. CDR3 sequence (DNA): TGTGCCTGGACTACCGGGACAGGGACCTATGGCTACACCTTC. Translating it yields CAWTTGTGTYGYTF.

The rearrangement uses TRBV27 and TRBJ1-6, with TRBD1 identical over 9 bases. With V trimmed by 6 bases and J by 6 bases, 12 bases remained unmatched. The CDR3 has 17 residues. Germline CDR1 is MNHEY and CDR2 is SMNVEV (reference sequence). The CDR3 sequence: CASSPGTGKRGNSPLHF. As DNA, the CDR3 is TGTGCCAGCAGCCCCGGGACAGGGAAGAGGGGTAATTCACCCCTCCACTTT.

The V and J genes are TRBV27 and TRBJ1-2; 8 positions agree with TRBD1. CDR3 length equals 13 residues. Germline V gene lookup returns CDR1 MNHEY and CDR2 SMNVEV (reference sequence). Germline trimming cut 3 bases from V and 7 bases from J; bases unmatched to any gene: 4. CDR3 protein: CASSFRQGIGYTF. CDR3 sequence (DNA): TGTGCCAGCAGTTTTCGACAGGGGATTGGCTACACCTTC.

CDR3 region: CASSRTRTGGAEAFF. DNA of the CDR3: TGCGCCAGCAGCCGAACCCGGACAGGCGGAGCTGAAGCTTTCTTT. The chain links TRBV10-1 to TRBJ1-1; 7 bases map to TRBD1. The ends lost 6 bases at V and 6 bases at J; junction bases unmatched: 13. This CDR3 is built from 15 residues. The germline V gene encodes CDR1 WNHNN and CDR2 SYGVQD (reference sequence).

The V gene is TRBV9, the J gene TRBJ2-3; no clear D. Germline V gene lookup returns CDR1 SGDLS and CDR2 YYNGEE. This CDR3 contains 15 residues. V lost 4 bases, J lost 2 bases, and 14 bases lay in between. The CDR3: CASSPPVWATDTQYF. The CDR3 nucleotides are TGTGCCAGCAGCCCCCCGGTTTGGGCCACAGATACGCAGTATTTT.

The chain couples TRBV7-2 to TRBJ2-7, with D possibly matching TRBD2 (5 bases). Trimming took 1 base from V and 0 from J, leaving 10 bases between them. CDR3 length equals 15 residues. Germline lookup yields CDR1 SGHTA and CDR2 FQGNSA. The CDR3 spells CASSLDGSVSYEQYF. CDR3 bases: TGTGCCAGCAGCTTAGATGGTAGCGTCTCCTACGAGCAGTACTTC.

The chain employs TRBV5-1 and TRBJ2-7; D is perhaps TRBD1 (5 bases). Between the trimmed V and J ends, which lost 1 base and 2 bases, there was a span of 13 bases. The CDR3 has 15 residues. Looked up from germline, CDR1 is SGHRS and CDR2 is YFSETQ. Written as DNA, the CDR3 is TGCGCCAGCAGCTTGCAGTCGGCAGGGACCTACGAGCAGTACTTC. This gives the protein CASSLQSAGTYEQYF. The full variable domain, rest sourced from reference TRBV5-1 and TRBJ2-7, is KAGVTQTPRYLIKTRGQQVTLSCSPISGHRSVSWYQQTPGQGLQFLFEYFSETQRNKGNFPGRFSGRQFSNSRSEMNVSTLELGDSALYLCASSLQSAGTYEQYFGPGTRLTVT.

The CDR3 sequence is CSVVISSGTGNYGYTF. The CDR3 nucleotides read TGCAGCGTCGTGATCTCAAGCGGGACGGGGAACTATGGCTACACCTTC. This rearrangement joins TRBV29-1 to TRBJ1-2; possible D gene TRBD1, 5 bases. V lost 6 bases to trimming and J lost 2 bases, with 22 bases between them. The CDR3 is 16 residues long. Germline lookup yields CDR1 SQVTM and CDR2 ANQGSEA.

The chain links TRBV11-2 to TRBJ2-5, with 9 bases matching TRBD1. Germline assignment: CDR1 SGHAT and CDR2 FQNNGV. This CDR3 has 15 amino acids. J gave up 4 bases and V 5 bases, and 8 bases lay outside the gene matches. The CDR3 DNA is TGTGCCAGCAGCCGAGCCACAGGGGGCCCAGAGACCCAGTACTTC. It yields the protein CASSRATGGPETQYF. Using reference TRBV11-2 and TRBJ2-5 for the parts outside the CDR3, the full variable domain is EAGVAQSPRYKIIEKRQSVAFWCNPISGHATLYWYQQILGQGPKLLIQFQNNGVVDDSQLPKDRFSAERLKGVDSTLKIQPAKLEDSAVYLCASSRATGGPETQYFGPGTRLLVL.

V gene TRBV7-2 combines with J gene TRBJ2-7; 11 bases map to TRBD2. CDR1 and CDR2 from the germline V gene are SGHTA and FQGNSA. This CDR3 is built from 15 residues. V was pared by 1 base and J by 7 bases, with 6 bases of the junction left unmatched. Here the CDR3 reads CASSLDGLAGGEQYF. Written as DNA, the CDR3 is TGTGCCAGCAGCTTAGATGGGCTAGCGGGGGGAGAGCAGTACTTC.

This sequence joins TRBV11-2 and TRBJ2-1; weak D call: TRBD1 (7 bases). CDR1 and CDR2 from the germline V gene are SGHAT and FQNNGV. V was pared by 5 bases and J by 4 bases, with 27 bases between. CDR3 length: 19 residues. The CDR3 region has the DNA TGTGCCAGCAGCCCCTCGGCCAGGGGGGCCTCCTACTTTTACAATGAGCAGTTCTTC. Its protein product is CASSPSARGASYFYNEQFF.